This T cell receptor (beta chain) is drawn from a study of shared clonotypes between healthy human individuals. About the study: With ages of 18 to 49, the donors were a couple of women and three men. Study outcomes and limitations: Relative to memory subsets, naive subsets generally showed larger estimated richness.

The CDR3 length is 16 residues. J gave up 5 bases and V 5 bases, and 14 bases lay outside the gene matches. The germline V gene encodes CDR1 MNHEY and CDR2 SMNVEV (reference sequence). About this clone itself: No antigen is known for it.

CD45RO negativity and positive selection for CCR7 defined naive CD8 cells, a population that excluded terminally differentiated effector memory CD45RA+ cells. The study drew its donors from healthy HIV-negative adults without recent acute infections or vaccinations. Here immunoSEQ multiplex PCR was the method, and the copy in TCRdb shows in-frame clones only, minus some. This sample yields around 560,000 clones, of which approximately 95% are seen a single time; around 0.11% belongs to the top ten. The J gene is TRBJ2-5, the V gene TRBV27, with TRBD2 matching 7 bases. This clonotype originated in a woman aged 25-40 years in good health. Sequencing was done on a sample of naive CD8+ T cells sorted from blood. CDR3 sequence reads: CASSPVPREIRETQYF. The DNA of the CDR3 is TGTGCCAGCAGTCCCGTTCCGCGGGAGATTCGGGAGACCCAGTACTTC.